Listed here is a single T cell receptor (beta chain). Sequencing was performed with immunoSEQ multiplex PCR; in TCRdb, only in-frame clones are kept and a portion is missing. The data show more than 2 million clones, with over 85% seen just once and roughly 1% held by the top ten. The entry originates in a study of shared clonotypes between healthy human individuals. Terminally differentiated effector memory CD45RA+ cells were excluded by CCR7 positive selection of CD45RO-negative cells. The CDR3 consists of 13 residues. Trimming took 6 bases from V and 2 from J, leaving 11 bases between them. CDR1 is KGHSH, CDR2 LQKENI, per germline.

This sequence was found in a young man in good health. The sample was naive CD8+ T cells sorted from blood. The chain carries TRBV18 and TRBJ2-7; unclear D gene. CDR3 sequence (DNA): TGTGCCAGCTCTGGTACAGAAACCTACGAGCAGTACTTC. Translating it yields CASSGTETYEQYF. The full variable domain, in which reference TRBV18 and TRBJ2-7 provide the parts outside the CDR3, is NAGVMQNPRHLVRRRGQEARLRCSPMKGHSHVYWYRQLPEEGLKFMVYLQKENIIDESGMPKERFSAEFPKEGPSILRIQQVVRGDSAAYFCASSGTETYEQYFGPGTRLTVT.